What follows are 18 T cell receptor beta chains derived from one specimen sequenced in a study of shared clonotypes between healthy human individuals. Only in-frame clones appear in the TCRdb table, and some are missing; sequencing was by immunoSEQ multiplex PCR. This table has millions of clones, 95% appearing once. Sequenced sample: naive CD4+ T cells sorted from blood. Noted subset: CD45RA+ positively selected. The receptors come from a man in his late teens or twenties in good health.

The chain employs TRBV2 and TRBJ2-5; D might be TRBD2 (6 bases). The CDR3 totals 14 residues. Germline V gene sequence: CDR1 SNHLY, CDR2 FYNNEI. Trimming took off 7 bases at V and 5 bases at J, with 17 bases between the two ends. The DNA for the CDR3 is TGTGCCAGCACTTCGACTAGTTTTGCGGAGACCCAGTACTTC. The encoded protein is CASTSTSFAETQYF. The whole variable domain, remainder taken from reference TRBV2 and TRBJ2-5, is EPEVTQTPSHQVTQMGQEVILRCVPISNHLYFYWYRQILGQKVEFLVSFYNNEISEKSEIFDDQFSVERPDGSNFTLKIRSTKLEDSAMYFCASTSTSFAETQYFGPGTRLLVL.

The J gene is TRBJ2-7, the V gene TRBV2; possibly TRBD2 for D (5 bases). The CDR3 totals 14 residues. V lost 6 bases, J lost 3 bases, and 15 bases lay in between. From germline, CDR1 is SNHLY and CDR2 FYNNEI. This CDR3 is CASSRKRNLYEQYF. The CDR3 DNA reads as TGTGCCAGCAGCCGAAAGCGGAACCTCTACGAGCAGTACTTC.

This clone was counted a single time. The V call is TRBV7-9, the J call TRBJ1-1; no firm D call. CDR1 and CDR2 (germline): SEHNR, FQNEAQ (reference sequence). The CDR3 is 13 amino acids. V was shortened by 8 bases and J by 2 bases, with 12 bases between the two germline ends. For the CDR3, the DNA is TGTGCCAGCGGCGTTGACGGAAACACTGAAGCTTTCTTT. Translated, it gives CASGVDGNTEAFF.

This sequence joins TRBV30 and TRBJ2-1; no reliable D call. Trimming took off 5 bases at V and 6 bases at J, with 17 bases between the two ends. The CDR3 extends over 14 amino acids. CDR1 and CDR2 (germline): GTSNPN, SVGIG (reference sequence). This CDR3 reads CAWLIRSSANEQFF. CDR3 nucleotides: TGTGCCTGGTTGATCAGGTCTTCGGCCAATGAGCAGTTCTTC.

The rearrangement links TRBV5-6 to TRBJ2-7; 10 nucleotides match TRBD2. The V segment lost 3 bases and the J segment 2 bases; nucleotides outside the gene matches: 5. The CDR3 consists of 15 residues. CDR1 and CDR2 from the germline V gene are SGHDT and YYEEEE. This chain's CDR3 is CASSSLAGDTYEQYF. The CDR3 DNA sequence: TGTGCCAGCAGCTCCCTAGCGGGGGATACCTACGAGCAGTACTTC.

The J gene is TRBJ2-1, the V gene TRBV30; TRBD2 might be the D (5 bases). There are 11 residues in the CDR3. CDR1 is GTSNPN and CDR2 is SVGIG in the germline V gene (reference sequence). V shed 0 bases and J shed 10 bases, with 7 bases lying between them. The CDR3 protein is CAWSVLEEQFF. The CDR3 nucleotides are TGTGCCTGGAGTGTACTAGAGGAGCAGTTCTTC. Full variable domain (missing parts from reference TRBV30 and TRBJ2-1): SQTIHQWPATLVQPVGSPLSLECTVEGTSNPNLYWYRQAAGRGLQLLFYSVGIGQISSEVPQNLSASRPQDRQFILSSKKLLLSDSGFYLCAWSVLEEQFFGPGTRLTVL.

CDR3 nucleotide sequence: TGTGCCAGCAGCGCAGACAGTAACTATGGCTACACCTTC. Translated, it gives CASSADSNYGYTF. The rearrangement uses TRBV9 and TRBJ1-2, with D perhaps TRBD1 (5 bases). The CDR3 runs to 13 residues. Germline-derived CDR1 and CDR2 are SGDLS and YYNGEE. V was pared by 3 bases and J by 1 base, with 7 bases between.

This chain connects TRBV2 to TRBJ1-1; D unresolved. The CDR3 is 11 residues long. The germline V and J ends were trimmed by 7 bases and 3 bases, with 6 bases remaining between them. In germline, CDR1 is SNHLY, CDR2 FYNNEI. CDR3 coding DNA: TGTGCCAGCACTGTGGACACTGAAGCTTTCTTT. Amino acid sequence: CASTVDTEAFF.

The chain is built from TRBV7-9 and TRBJ1-6; D perhaps matches TRBD1 (6 bases). The CDR3 is 18 amino acids. The V end lost 1 base, the J end lost 4 bases, and 17 bases lay between the germline ends. Germline V gene lookup returns CDR1 SEHNR and CDR2 FQNEAQ (reference sequence). CDR3 sequence reads: CASSLVRGAGSYNSPLHF. The CDR3 coding sequence is TGTGCCAGCAGCTTAGTGCGGGGGGCTGGTTCGTATAATTCACCCCTCCACTTT.

The rearrangement joins TRBV5-1 to TRBJ2-1; TRBD1 matches 11 bases. CDR3 length: 15 amino acids. The germline CDR1 and CDR2 sequences are SGHRS and YFSETQ. V trimming: 2 bases; J trimming: 7 bases; junction bases outside the gene matches: 5. CDR3 residues: CASSLGQGARNEQFF. The DNA for the CDR3 is TGCGCCAGCAGCTTAGGACAGGGGGCGAGGAATGAGCAGTTCTTC. The full variable domain, its missing parts supplied by reference TRBV5-1 and TRBJ2-1, is KAGVTQTPRYLIKTRGQQVTLSCSPISGHRSVSWYQQTPGQGLQFLFEYFSETQRNKGNFPGRFSGRQFSNSRSEMNVSTLELGDSALYLCASSLGQGARNEQFFGPGTRLTVL.

The chain combines TRBV28 with TRBJ1-1; possibly TRBD1 for D (6 bases). The germline CDR1 and CDR2 sequences are MDHEN and SYDVKM. The CDR3 extends over 15 amino acids. V lost 4 bases, J lost 3 bases, and 15 bases lay in between. CDR3 DNA: TGTGCCAGCAGTTCCTCAGGGGAGGGGGACACTGAAGCTTTCTTT. This sequence encodes CASSSSGEGDTEAFF.

The V gene is TRBV5-4, the J gene TRBJ2-7; TRBD2 might be the D (6 bases). This CDR3 region has 17 residues. Trimming stripped 1 base from V and 1 base from J, with 18 bases between. Germline V gene data show CDR1 as SGHNT and CDR2 as YYREEE (reference sequence). The chain's CDR3 is CASSLLAGRRYSYEQYF. In DNA, the CDR3 is TGTGCCAGCAGCTTGTTGGCGGGACGCAGATATTCCTACGAGCAGTACTTC.

The rearrangement links TRBV30 to TRBJ1-3, with a weak D call TRBD1 (6 bases). The CDR3 length is 15 residues. V shed 4 bases and J shed 6 bases, with 19 bases lying between them. Germline CDR1 and CDR2: GTSNPN and SVGIG (reference sequence). CDR3 in DNA: TGTGCCTGGACCCCGACAGGAGCTTTCCCAAACACCATATATTTT. Encoded protein: CAWTPTGAFPNTIYF.

The rearrangement links TRBV6-1 to TRBJ2-5, with no clear D. Germline values: CDR1 MNHNS, CDR2 SASEGT. The length of the CDR3 is 13 residues. V lost 3 bases and J 2 bases, leaving 7 bases between the germline ends. The CDR3 sequence: CASSDPVQETQYF. CDR3 in DNA: TGTGCCAGCAGTGATCCGGTGCAAGAGACCCAGTACTTC.

The chain joins TRBV5-1 to TRBJ2-1; 10 nucleotides align to TRBD1. CDR1 is SGHRS, CDR2 YFSETQ, per germline. J gave up 4 bases and V 1 base, and 5 bases lay outside the gene matches. The CDR3 loop spans 16 amino acids. CDR3: CASSLRDRGGYNEQFF. CDR3 in DNA: TGCGCCAGCAGCTTGAGGGACAGGGGAGGGTACAATGAGCAGTTCTTC.

V and J are TRBV30 and TRBJ2-2, with D unclear. Germline CDR1 GTSNPN, CDR2 SVGIG (reference sequence). The V and J ends lost 1 base and 8 bases respectively, with 23 bases between them. CDR3 length: 17 amino acids. The CDR3 DNA reads TGTGCCTGGAGTGCCCCTAGAACCCTCCAGGTGGCGGGGGAGCTGTTTTTT. Protein product: CAWSAPRTLQVAGELFF. The full variable domain, in which reference TRBV30 and TRBJ2-2 provide the parts outside the CDR3, is SQTIHQWPATLVQPVGSPLSLECTVEGTSNPNLYWYRQAAGRGLQLLFYSVGIGQISSEVPQNLSASRPQDRQFILSSKKLLLSDSGFYLCAWSAPRTLQVAGELFFGEGSRLTVL.

The count of this clone is one. V is TRBV6-5 and J is TRBJ1-6; maybe TRBD1 (5 bases). Trimming pared 8 bases from V and 3 bases from J, leaving 11 bases between. Germline V CDR1 and CDR2: MNHEY, SVGAGI. The CDR3 loop spans 14 amino acids. The CDR3 loop is CASGSGDYNSPLHF. CDR3 nucleotides: TGTGCCAGCGGATCGGGGGACTATAATTCACCCCTCCACTTT.

This rearrangement joins TRBV10-2 to TRBJ2-2, with D maybe TRBD2 (6 bases). From germline, CDR1 is WSHSY and CDR2 SAAADI. The CDR3 loop spans 15 amino acids. The ends were cut back, 2 bases at V and 4 bases at J, with 11 bases in the middle. The CDR3 protein is CASSETSWSTGELFF. The CDR3 nucleotides are TGCGCCAGCAGTGAGACTAGCTGGAGCACCGGGGAGCTGTTTTTT.